One sample yielded the 7 T cell receptor beta chains listed below, sequenced in a study of T cell responses to AZD1222 COVID-19 vaccine. TCRdb's copy holds only in-frame clones and misses some; the assay was immunoSEQ multiplex PCR. The table lists 150,000 to 200,000 clones, more than 90% of them singletons, with less than 4% in the top ten. The sequencing used peripheral blood, collected 28 days after the second dose of the MenACWY control vaccine. Receptor source: an adult who received the MenACWY meningococcal vaccine as a control.

This clone was detected once. The chain is built from TRBV2 and TRBJ1-1; D not resolved. The CDR3 runs to 13 residues. The germline gives CDR1 SNHLY, CDR2 FYNNEI. V shed 4 bases and J shed 1 base, with 7 bases lying between them. CDR3: CASSVSGNTEAFF. The CDR3 DNA reads TGTGCCAGCAGTGTGTCGGGGAACACTGAAGCTTTCTTT.

The V call is TRBV7-3, the J call TRBJ1-4; maybe TRBD1 (5 bases). V was pared by 5 bases and J by 8 bases, with 18 bases between. The CDR3 loop spans 15 amino acids. Germline V gene lookup returns CDR1 SGHTA and CDR2 FQGTGA. This CDR3 reads CASSPGRTGHEKLFF. The CDR3 bases are TGTGCCAGCAGCCCCGGAAGGACCGGACACGAAAAACTGTTTTTT.

V is TRBV6-2 or TRBV6-3 and J is TRBJ2-7; TRBD2 agrees at 7 bases. Germline assignment: CDR1 MNHEY and CDR2 SVGEGT. V shed 9 bases, J shed 3 bases, and the junction held 2 bases outside the gene matches. The CDR3 contains 11 residues. CDR3 DNA sequence: TGTGCCAGTAGCGGGTTCTACGAGCAGTACTTC. This translates into CASSGFYEQYF.

V and J are TRBV7-2 and TRBJ2-1; D is uncertain. V lost 3 bases to trimming and J lost 10 bases, with 19 bases between them. Germline CDR1 and CDR2: SGHTA and FQGNSA. The CDR3 runs 15 residues. The CDR3 loop reads CASSFILPGGVEQFF. CDR3 in DNA: TGTGCCAGCAGCTTTATTCTTCCCGGTGGGGTCGAGCAGTTCTTC.

The chain recombines TRBV14 with TRBJ1-6; D may be TRBD1 (5 bases). Deletions cut 2 bases from V and 7 bases from J, with 9 bases between. CDR1 and CDR2 (germline): SGHDN, FVKESK. The CDR3 totals 14 residues. The CDR3 sequence is CASSQTRANSPLHF. The CDR3, as DNA: TGTGCCAGCAGCCAAACCAGGGCAAATTCACCCCTCCACTTT.

The rearrangement joins TRBV24-1 to TRBJ1-2; D is possibly TRBD1 (6 bases). The CDR3 length is 13 residues. Trimming took off 6 bases at V and 3 bases at J, with 10 bases between the two ends. The germline CDR1 and CDR2 sequences are KGHDR and SFDVKD. The CDR3 nucleotides are TGTGCCACCAGTCGAAGGGGGTACTATGGCTACACCTTC. Amino acids: CATSRRGYYGYTF.

The CDR3 is CATTRDSMSGGYTF. The CDR3 nucleotides read TGTGCCACTACCCGGGACAGTATGTCGGGCGGCTACACCTTC. This chain connects TRBV28 to TRBJ1-2; 7 bases are shared with TRBD1. V was clipped by 10 bases and J by 8 bases; unmatched bases: 16. This CDR3 is 14 amino acids long. Germline V gives CDR1 MDHEN, CDR2 SYDVKM.